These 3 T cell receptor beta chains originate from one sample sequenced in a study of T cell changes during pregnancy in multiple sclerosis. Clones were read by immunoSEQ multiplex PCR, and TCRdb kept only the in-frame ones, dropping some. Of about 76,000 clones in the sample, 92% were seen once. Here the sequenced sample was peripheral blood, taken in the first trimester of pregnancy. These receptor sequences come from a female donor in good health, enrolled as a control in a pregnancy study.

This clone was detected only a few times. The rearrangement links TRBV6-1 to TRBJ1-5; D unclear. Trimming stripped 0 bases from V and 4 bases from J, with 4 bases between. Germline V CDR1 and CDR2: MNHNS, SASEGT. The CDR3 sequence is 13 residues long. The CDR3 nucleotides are TGTGCCAGCAGTGAAGCCAGGAATCAGCCCCAGCATTTT. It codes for CASSEARNQPQHF.

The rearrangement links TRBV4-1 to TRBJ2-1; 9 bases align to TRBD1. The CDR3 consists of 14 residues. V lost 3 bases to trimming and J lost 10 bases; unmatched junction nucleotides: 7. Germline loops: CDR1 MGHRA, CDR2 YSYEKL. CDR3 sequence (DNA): TGCGCCAGCAGCCAGAGGGACAGGGCAATGGAGCAGTTCTTC. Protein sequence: CASSQRDRAMEQFF.

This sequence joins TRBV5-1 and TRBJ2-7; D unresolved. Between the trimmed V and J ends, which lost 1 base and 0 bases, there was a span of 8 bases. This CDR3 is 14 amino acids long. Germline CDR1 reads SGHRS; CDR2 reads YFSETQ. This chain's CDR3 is CASSLSAPSYEQYF. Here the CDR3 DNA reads TGCGCCAGCAGCTTGTCCGCGCCCTCCTACGAGCAGTACTTC.